These 10 T cell receptor beta chains originate from one sample sequenced in a study of molecular identifiers for immune sequencing clone quantification. TCRdb processed the PCR reads anew with MiXCR; each CDR3 protein has one entry. The sample carries 45,000 to 65,000 distinct CDR3 sequences, approximately 25% recorded once. Sequences were obtained from naive CD8+ T cells from blood, with Jurkat cell RNA spiked in. Subset reported: FACS-sorted CD8+CD4-CCR7+CD45RA+ naive T cells. All receptors derive from a human donor in good health. Some libraries in this study had Jurkat cell RNA spiked in.

The chain is built from TRBV20-1 and TRBJ2-2; 7 bases line up with TRBD2. V trimming: 3 bases; J trimming: 0 bases; junction bases outside the gene matches: 4. CDR3 length equals 15 residues. Germline CDR1 is DFQATT and CDR2 is SNEGSKA (reference sequence). CDR3 in DNA: TGCAGTGCTAGGCCTAGCGGAGCGAACACCGGGGAGCTGTTTTTT. Its translation: CSARPSGANTGELFF.

This clonotype was recorded many times. V is TRBV4-3 and J is TRBJ2-2, with TRBD1 matching over 10 bases. CDR3 length: 15 amino acids. Germline V CDR1 and CDR2: LGHNA, YSLEER. J lost 7 bases, V lost 4 bases, and 6 bases had no gene match. Written as DNA, the CDR3 is TGCGCCAGCAGCCCCAGACAGGGGGCCGACGGGGAGCTGTTTTTT. Encoded protein: CASSPRQGADGELFF.

Points on this clonotype: A read error may explain this, as a much larger clone is one base away. The CDR3 loop is CASGLDTSGVGTAAFF. As DNA, the CDR3 is TGTGCTAGTGGTTTGGACACCTCAGGGGTCGGCACTGCAGCTTTCTTT. The genes are TRBV12-5 and TRBJ1-1; D might be TRBD1 (6 bases). The CDR3 totals 16 residues. The germline gives CDR1 LGHNT, CDR2 FRNRAP.

This clonotype has at least ten counts. The chain links TRBV4-3 to TRBJ1-3; unclear D gene. Germline values: CDR1 LGHNA, CDR2 YSLEER. The germline V and J ends were trimmed by 0 bases and 4 bases, with 13 bases remaining between them. This CDR3 has 16 residues. The CDR3, as DNA: TGCGCCAGCAGCCAAGACCCGGGATCGAGCGGAAACACCATATATTTT. Translated, it gives CASSQDPGSSGNTIYF.

The sample holds many counts of this clonotype. The J gene is TRBJ2-7, the V gene TRBV5-1; D is possibly TRBD1 (6 bases). This CDR3 is 14 amino acids long. Looked up from germline, CDR1 is SGHRS and CDR2 is YFSETQ. Trimming pared 5 bases from V and 0 bases from J, leaving 12 bases between. The CDR3 nucleotides read TGCGCCAGCAGTTATACAGGGCCCTCCTACGAGCAGTACTTC. It encodes CASSYTGPSYEQYF. Supplemented by reference TRBV5-1 and TRBJ2-7, the full variable domain reads KAGVTQTPRYLIKTRGQQVTLSCSPISGHRSVSWYQQTPGQGLQFLFEYFSETQRNKGNFPGRFSGRQFSNSRSEMNVSTLELGDSALYLCASSYTGPSYEQYFGPGTRLTVT.

This clonotype was observed at least ten times. The rearrangement joins TRBV3-1 to TRBJ2-7; no reliable D call. The V end was cut by 4 bases, the J end by 0 bases, with 16 bases between. Per the germline V gene, CDR1 is LGHDT and CDR2 is YNNKEL (reference sequence). This CDR3 comprises 16 residues. The CDR3 loop is CASSRVGPRSSYEQYF. In DNA form, the CDR3 reads TGTGCCAGCAGCCGTGTTGGTCCACGGAGCTCCTACGAGCAGTACTTC.

This clonotype was recorded at least ten times. The CDR3 spells CASSLELAVDTDTQYF. CDR3 bases: TGTGCCAGCAGTTTGGAACTAGCGGTAGACACAGATACGCAGTATTTT. The J gene is TRBJ2-3, the V gene TRBV28; TRBD2 aligns across 8 bases. Germline CDR1 reads MDHEN; CDR2 reads SYDVKM. The CDR3 spans 16 residues. Unmatched junction bases numbered 7, after V lost 3 bases and J lost 2 bases. Full variable domain (rest looked up from reference TRBV28 and TRBJ2-3): DVKVTQSSRYLVKRTGEKVFLECVQDMDHENMFWYRQDPGLGLRLIYFSYDVKMKEKGDIPEGYSVSREKKERFSLILESASTNQTSMYLCASSLELAVDTDTQYFGPGTRLTVL.

This clonotype was seen at least ten times. The genes are TRBV28 and TRBJ2-1; TRBD2 might be the D (5 bases). Germline V gives CDR1 MDHEN, CDR2 SYDVKM. V was clipped by 5 bases and J by 3 bases, with 11 bases between them. There are 14 residues in the CDR3. The CDR3 region is CASSLNDYYNEQFF. Written as DNA, the CDR3 is TGTGCCAGCAGTCTGAATGACTACTACAATGAGCAGTTCTTC.

In the case of this clonotype: A much more abundant neighbour one base away suggests this may be a read error. The rearrangement uses TRBV7-3 and TRBJ2-1, with TRBD2 matching over 9 bases. The CDR3 consists of 15 residues. Per the germline V gene, CDR1 is SGHTA and CDR2 is FQGTGA. The CDR3, as DNA: TGTGCCAGCAGCACGTTAGCGGGAGAGCACAATGGGCAGTTCTTC. It translates to CASSTLAGEHNGQFF.

This clonotype was seen repeatedly, ten times or more. The rearrangement uses TRBV7-9 and TRBJ2-5; 10 positions agree with TRBD1. The trim removed 4 bases at V and 5 bases at J, leaving 10 bases unmatched. Germline V gene sequence: CDR1 SEHNR, CDR2 FQNEAQ (reference sequence). This CDR3 region has 16 residues. CDR3 in DNA: TGTGCCAGCAGCTCGCGACAGGGGGCTGTCGGGGAGACCCAGTACTTC. It yields the protein CASSSRQGAVGETQYF. Together with reference TRBV7-9 and TRBJ2-5, the CDR3 gives the full variable domain: DTGVSQNPRHKITKRGQNVTFRCDPISEHNRLYWYRQTLGQGPEFLTYFQNEAQLEKSRLLSDRFSAERPKGSFSTLEIQRTEQGDSAMYLCASSSRQGAVGETQYFGPGTRLLVL.